The clone carrying this TCR beta chain was seen repeatedly, ten times or more. This entry belongs to a study of T-cell reconstitution after alpha-beta-depleted transplantation in children. The library targeted TCRbeta and was prepared with unique molecular identifiers. TCRdb reprocessed the PCR reads via MiXCR and lists one record per CDR3 protein. The sample lists about 240,000 distinct CDR3 sequences, more than 10% occurring once. V trimming: 2 bases; J trimming: 12 bases; junction bases outside the gene matches: 2. Germline lookup yields CDR1 MNHEY and CDR2 SVGEGT. This CDR3 is built from 12 residues.

Sequencing used PBMCs from the stem cell graft donor, obtained from the stem cell graft. The V and J genes are TRBV6-2 or TRBV6-3 and TRBJ2-1; 9 bases are shared with TRBD2. The receptor's source is a human donor who donated a stem cell graft to a child with acute lymphoblastic leukemia. Here the CDR3 DNA reads TGTGCCAGCAGTTACGCGGGAGGGGTGCAGTTCTTC. Encoded protein: CASSYAGGVQFF.